The rows below give T cell receptor beta chains drawn from one sample of a study of blood T cell repertoires in COVID-19. Some clones are missing from TCRdb's copy, which holds only in-frame ones; the method was immunoSEQ multiplex PCR. This sample has roughly 140,000 clones, with around 89% found just once. Material: peripheral blood. Source of these receptors: a human donor in a cohort sampled during active COVID-19. Each CDR3 is given with its conserved first and last residue. A D gene is named only where the DNA matches it firmly. Size values are once, few and many counts, or a class for expanded clones, and some rows have none.

v_call: TRBV7-9; clone_size: .; j_call: TRBJ2-7; d_call: .; cdr3_nt: TGTGCCAGCAGCTTAGGAGGAGGGTCATACGAGCAGTACTTC; cdr3_aa: CASSLGGGSYEQYF
v_call: TRBV5-1; clone_size: .; j_call: TRBJ1-6; d_call: .; cdr3_nt: TGCGCCAGCAGCTTGGCCGGGAGAGGGCTAGCTTCACCCCTCCACTTT; cdr3_aa: CASSLAGRGLASPLHF
v_call: TRBV6-5; clone_size: .; j_call: TRBJ1-5; d_call: TRBD1; cdr3_nt: TGTGCCAGCAGCCCGCACAGGGGGAGCAATCAGCCCCAGCATTTT; cdr3_aa: CASSPHRGSNQPQHF
v_call: TRBV7-9; clone_size: .; j_call: TRBJ1-4; d_call: .; cdr3_nt: TGTGCCAGCAGCGTTGGGTCAGGGGTCCCTAATGAAAAACTGTTTTTT; cdr3_aa: CASSVGSGVPNEKLFF
v_call: TRBV7-3; clone_size: .; j_call: TRBJ2-5; d_call: .; cdr3_nt: TGTGCCAGCAGCTTATCCGGGCAAGAGACCCAGTACTTC; cdr3_aa: CASSLSGQETQYF
v_call: TRBV12-3/TRBV12-4; clone_size: .; j_call: TRBJ2-7; d_call: TRBD2; cdr3_nt: TGTGCCAGCAGTTTAGGGACTAGTAACGAGCAGTACTTC; cdr3_aa: CASSLGTSNEQYF
v_call: TRBV3-1/TRBV3-2; clone_size: .; j_call: TRBJ1-5; d_call: TRBD1; cdr3_nt: TGTGCCAGCAGCCAAGCAGGGACAGGGGGAAATCAGCCCCAGCATTTT; cdr3_aa: CASSQAGTGGNQPQHF
v_call: TRBV25-1; clone_size: .; j_call: TRBJ1-2; d_call: .; cdr3_nt: TGTGCCAGCATGCAGGGCGGTTATGGCTACACCTTC; cdr3_aa: CASMQGGYGYTF
v_call: TRBV5-1; clone_size: .; j_call: TRBJ1-5; d_call: .; cdr3_nt: TGCGCCAGCAGCTTGGCCGGGGGAAATCAGCCCCAGCATTTT; cdr3_aa: CASSLAGGNQPQHF
v_call: TRBV4-3; clone_size: .; j_call: TRBJ1-5; d_call: .; cdr3_nt: TGCGCCAGCAGCCAAGATCGGGGTCAGCCCCAGCATTTT; cdr3_aa: CASSQDRGQPQHF
v_call: TRBV4-1; clone_size: once; j_call: TRBJ1-2; d_call: .; cdr3_nt: TGCGCCAGCAGCCAAGTTATTTACTATGGCTACACCTTC; cdr3_aa: CASSQVIYYGYTF
v_call: TRBV6-5; clone_size: .; j_call: TRBJ2-7; d_call: TRBD2; cdr3_nt: TGTGCCAGCAGTTACCCCGGGCGGGAGGGGCGGAACGAGCAGTACTTC; cdr3_aa: CASSYPGREGRNEQYF
v_call: TRBV18; clone_size: .; j_call: TRBJ2-5; d_call: .; cdr3_nt: TGTGCCAGCTCACAACTACCATACACCCCACAGGGTGGCCAAGAGACCCAGTACTTC; cdr3_aa: CASSQLPYTPQGGQETQYF
v_call: TRBV18; clone_size: .; j_call: TRBJ2-7; d_call: TRBD1; cdr3_nt: TGTGCCAGCTCAACCCGGGACAGGGGCGACGAGCAGTACTTC; cdr3_aa: CASSTRDRGDEQYF
v_call: TRBV7-9; clone_size: once; j_call: TRBJ2-5; d_call: TRBD2; cdr3_nt: TGTGCCAGCAGGACGACTAGCGGGGATGAGACCCAGTACTTC; cdr3_aa: CASRTTSGDETQYF
v_call: TRBV5-1; clone_size: .; j_call: TRBJ2-2; d_call: .; cdr3_nt: TGCGCCAGCAGCTTCAGTCGTACGAACACCGGGGAGCTGTTTTTT; cdr3_aa: CASSFSRTNTGELFF
v_call: TRBV6-2/TRBV6-3; clone_size: .; j_call: TRBJ2-3; d_call: .; cdr3_nt: TGTGCCAGCAGCGCACCCACTAGGATGAGCACAGATACGCAGTATTTT; cdr3_aa: CASSAPTRMSTDTQYF
v_call: TRBV4-1; clone_size: .; j_call: TRBJ1-1; d_call: .; cdr3_nt: TGCGCCAGCAGCCGGACACTATTGAACACTGAAGCTTTCTTT; cdr3_aa: CASSRTLLNTEAFF
v_call: TRBV4-2; clone_size: .; j_call: TRBJ1-6; d_call: TRBD1; cdr3_nt: TGTGCCAGCAGCCAAGATTGGACAGGGGGCCGGAATTCACCCCTCCACTTT; cdr3_aa: CASSQDWTGGRNSPLHF
v_call: TRBV11-3; clone_size: .; j_call: TRBJ2-1; d_call: TRBD1; cdr3_nt: TGTGCCAGCAGCTTAGACACGGGACAGTTTAATGAGCAGTTCTTC; cdr3_aa: CASSLDTGQFNEQFF
v_call: TRBV19; clone_size: .; j_call: TRBJ1-1; d_call: .; cdr3_nt: TGTGCCAGTAGTATACAGGGGAACACTGAAGCTTTCTTT; cdr3_aa: CASSIQGNTEAFF
v_call: TRBV6-5; clone_size: few; j_call: TRBJ2-7; d_call: TRBD1; cdr3_nt: TGTGCCAGCAGTTACTCGACAGGGGAAAGGGCCTACGAGCAGTACTTC; cdr3_aa: CASSYSTGERAYEQYF
v_call: TRBV7-8; clone_size: .; j_call: TRBJ1-2; d_call: .; cdr3_nt: TGTGCCAGCAGCTTAGGACTGAACTATGGCTACACCTTC; cdr3_aa: CASSLGLNYGYTF
v_call: TRBV6-4; clone_size: .; j_call: TRBJ2-1; d_call: .; cdr3_nt: TGTGCCAGCAGTGACGGGCCTAGGGGTGAGCAGTTCTTC; cdr3_aa: CASSDGPRGEQFF
v_call: TRBV7-8; clone_size: .; j_call: TRBJ2-7; d_call: .; cdr3_nt: TGTGCCAGCAGCTTAGTATCACGGGGGTACGAGCAGTACTTC; cdr3_aa: CASSLVSRGYEQYF
v_call: TRBV5-1; clone_size: .; j_call: TRBJ2-5; d_call: .; cdr3_nt: TGCGCCAGCAGCTTGGGACAGGCGGAGACCCAGTACTTC; cdr3_aa: CASSLGQAETQYF
v_call: TRBV30; clone_size: .; j_call: TRBJ2-3; d_call: TRBD2; cdr3_nt: TGTGCCTGGAGTGTAAGGAGCGGGGGGGCTGATACGCAGTATTTT; cdr3_aa: CAWSVRSGGADTQYF
v_call: TRBV10-3; clone_size: .; j_call: TRBJ1-5; d_call: TRBD1; cdr3_nt: TGTGCCATCAGGGGGACAGATTATCAGCCCCAGCATTTT; cdr3_aa: CAIRGTDYQPQHF
v_call: TRBV10-3; clone_size: .; j_call: TRBJ1-2; d_call: .; cdr3_nt: TGTGCCATCACCCCAGACCTCGGGGGCTACACCTTC; cdr3_aa: CAITPDLGGYTF
v_call: TRBV11-3; clone_size: .; j_call: TRBJ2-7; d_call: .; cdr3_nt: TGTGCCAAATCTATTAGTTACCTCCGCGAGCAGTACTTC; cdr3_aa: CAKSISYLREQYF